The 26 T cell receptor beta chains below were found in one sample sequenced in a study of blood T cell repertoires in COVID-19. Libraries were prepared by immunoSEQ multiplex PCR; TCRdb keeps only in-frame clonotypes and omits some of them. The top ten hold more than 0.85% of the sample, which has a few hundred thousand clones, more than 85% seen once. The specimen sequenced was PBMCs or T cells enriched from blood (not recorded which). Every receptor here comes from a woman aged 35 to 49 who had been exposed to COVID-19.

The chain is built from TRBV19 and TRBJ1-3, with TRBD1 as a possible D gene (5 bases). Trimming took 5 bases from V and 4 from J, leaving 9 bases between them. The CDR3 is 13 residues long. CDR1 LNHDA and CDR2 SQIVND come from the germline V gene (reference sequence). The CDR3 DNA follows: TGTGCCAGTAGTCGGGGGATCGGAAACACCATATATTTT. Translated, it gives CASSRGIGNTIYF.

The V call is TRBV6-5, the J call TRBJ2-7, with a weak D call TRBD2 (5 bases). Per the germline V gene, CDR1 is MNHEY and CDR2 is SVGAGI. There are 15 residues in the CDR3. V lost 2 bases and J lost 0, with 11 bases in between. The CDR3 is CASSYTGSSSYEQYF. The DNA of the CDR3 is TGTGCCAGCAGTTACACGGGATCGAGCTCCTACGAGCAGTACTTC.

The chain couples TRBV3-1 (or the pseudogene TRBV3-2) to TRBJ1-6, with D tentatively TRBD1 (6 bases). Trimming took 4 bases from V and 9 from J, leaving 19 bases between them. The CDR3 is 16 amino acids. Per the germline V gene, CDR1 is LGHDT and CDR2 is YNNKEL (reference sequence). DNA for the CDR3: TGTGCCAGCAGCCCTTCTCGGGGGGGCGTCGGTTCACCCCTCCACTTT. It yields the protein CASSPSRGGVGSPLHF.

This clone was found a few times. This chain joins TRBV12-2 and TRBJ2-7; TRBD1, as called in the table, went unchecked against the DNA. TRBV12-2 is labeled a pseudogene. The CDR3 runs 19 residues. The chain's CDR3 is CASRLVFAEVGTDHYEQYF. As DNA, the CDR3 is TGTGCAAGTCGCTTAGTGTTCGCCGAAGTAGGGACAGACCACTACGAGCAGTACTTC.

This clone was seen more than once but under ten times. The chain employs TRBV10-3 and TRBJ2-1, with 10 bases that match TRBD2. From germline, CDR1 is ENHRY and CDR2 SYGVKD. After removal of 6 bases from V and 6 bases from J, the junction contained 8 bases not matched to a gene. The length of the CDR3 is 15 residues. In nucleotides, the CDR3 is TGTGCCATCAGCTCCGGGACTAGCGTACTCAATGAGCAGTTCTTC. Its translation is CAISSGTSVLNEQFF.

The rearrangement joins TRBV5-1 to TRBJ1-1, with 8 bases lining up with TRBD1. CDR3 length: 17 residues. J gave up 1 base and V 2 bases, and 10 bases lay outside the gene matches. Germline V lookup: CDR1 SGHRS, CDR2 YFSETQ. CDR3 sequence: CASSFTGTGLENTEAFF. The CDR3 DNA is TGCGCCAGCAGCTTCACTGGGACAGGCCTAGAGAACACTGAAGCTTTCTTT.

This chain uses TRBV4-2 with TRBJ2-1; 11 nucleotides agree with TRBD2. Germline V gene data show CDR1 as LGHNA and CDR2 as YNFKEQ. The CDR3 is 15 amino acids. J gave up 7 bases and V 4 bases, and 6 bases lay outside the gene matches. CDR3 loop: CASSPTSGGRNEQFF. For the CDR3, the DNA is TGTGCCAGCAGCCCCACTAGCGGGGGAAGGAATGAGCAGTTCTTC.

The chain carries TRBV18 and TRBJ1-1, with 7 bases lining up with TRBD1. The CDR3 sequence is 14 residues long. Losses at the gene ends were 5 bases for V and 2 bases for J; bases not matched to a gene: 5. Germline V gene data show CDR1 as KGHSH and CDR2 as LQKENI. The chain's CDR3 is CASSAGTVNTEAFF. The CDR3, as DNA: TGTGCCAGCTCAGCAGGGACAGTCAACACTGAAGCTTTCTTT.

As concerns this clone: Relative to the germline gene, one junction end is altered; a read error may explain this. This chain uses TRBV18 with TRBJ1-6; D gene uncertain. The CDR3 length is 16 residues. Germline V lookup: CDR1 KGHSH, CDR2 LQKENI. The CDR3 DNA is TGTGCCAGCTCCCCACTTGAGTGGGTCGGGAAGTCACCCCTCCACTTT. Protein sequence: CASSPLEWVGKSPLHF.

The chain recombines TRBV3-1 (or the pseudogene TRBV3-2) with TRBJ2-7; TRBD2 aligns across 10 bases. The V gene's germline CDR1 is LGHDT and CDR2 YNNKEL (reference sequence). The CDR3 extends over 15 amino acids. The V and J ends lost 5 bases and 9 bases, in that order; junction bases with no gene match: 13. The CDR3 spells CASSSKAGGPAGQYF. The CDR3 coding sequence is TGTGCCAGCAGCTCAAAAGCGGGGGGGCCGGCGGGGCAGTACTTC.

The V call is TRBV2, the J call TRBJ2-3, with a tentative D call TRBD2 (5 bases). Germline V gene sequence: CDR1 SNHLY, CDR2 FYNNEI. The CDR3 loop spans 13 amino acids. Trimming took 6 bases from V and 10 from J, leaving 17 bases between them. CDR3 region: CASRTGRSGAQYF. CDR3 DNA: TGTGCCAGCAGAACCGGACGATCCGGGGCGCAGTATTTT.

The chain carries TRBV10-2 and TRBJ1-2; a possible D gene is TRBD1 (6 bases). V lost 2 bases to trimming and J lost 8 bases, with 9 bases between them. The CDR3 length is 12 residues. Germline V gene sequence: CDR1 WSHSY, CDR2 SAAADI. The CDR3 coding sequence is TGCGCCAGCAGTGAGGGGGGCCACGGCTACACCTTC. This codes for CASSEGGHGYTF.

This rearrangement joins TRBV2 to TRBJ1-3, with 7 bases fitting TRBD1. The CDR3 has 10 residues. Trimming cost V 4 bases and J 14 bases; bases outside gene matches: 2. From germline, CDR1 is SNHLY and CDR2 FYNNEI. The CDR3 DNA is TGTGCCAGCAGTGGGACAGGAGTATATTTT. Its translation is CASSGTGVYF.

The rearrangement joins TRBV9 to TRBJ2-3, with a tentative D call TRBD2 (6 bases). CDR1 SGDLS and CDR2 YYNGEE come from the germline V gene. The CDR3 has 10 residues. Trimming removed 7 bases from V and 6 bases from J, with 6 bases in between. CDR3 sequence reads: CASRGDTQYF. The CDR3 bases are TGTGCCAGCCGGGGGGATACGCAGTATTTT.

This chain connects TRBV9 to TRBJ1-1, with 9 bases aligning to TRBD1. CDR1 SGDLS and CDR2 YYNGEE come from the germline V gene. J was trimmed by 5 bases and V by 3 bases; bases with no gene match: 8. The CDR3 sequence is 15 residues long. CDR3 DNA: TGTGCCAGCAGCGCCACAGGGGGCGCAGGTACTGAAGCTTTCTTT. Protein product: CASSATGGAGTEAFF. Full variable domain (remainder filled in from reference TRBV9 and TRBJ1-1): DSGVTQTPKHLITATGQRVTLRCSPRSGDLSVYWYQQSLDQGLQFLIQYYNGEERAKGNILERFSAQQFPDLHSELNLSSLELGDSALYFCASSATGGAGTEAFFGQGTRLTVV.

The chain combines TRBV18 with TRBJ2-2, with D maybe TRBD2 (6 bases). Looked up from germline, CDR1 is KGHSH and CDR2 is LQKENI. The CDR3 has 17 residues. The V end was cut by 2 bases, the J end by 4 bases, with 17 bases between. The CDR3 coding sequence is TGTGCCAGCTCACCATTAGGGCAGCCACTAGCCACCGGGGAGCTGTTTTTT. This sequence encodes CASSPLGQPLATGELFF.

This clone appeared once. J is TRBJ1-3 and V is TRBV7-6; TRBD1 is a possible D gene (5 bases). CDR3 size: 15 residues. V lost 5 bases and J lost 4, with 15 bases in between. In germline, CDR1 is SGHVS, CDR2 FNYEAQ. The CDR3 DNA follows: TGTGCCAGCAGCCCCAATACAGGAGCCGGAAACACCATATATTTT. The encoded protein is CASSPNTGAGNTIYF.

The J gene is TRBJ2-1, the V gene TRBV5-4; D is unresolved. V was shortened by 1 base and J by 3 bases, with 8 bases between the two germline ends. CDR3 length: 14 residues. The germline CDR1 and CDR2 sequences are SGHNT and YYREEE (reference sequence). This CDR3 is CASSLRLGYNEQFF. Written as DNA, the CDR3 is TGTGCCAGCAGCTTGAGACTGGGCTACAATGAGCAGTTCTTC.

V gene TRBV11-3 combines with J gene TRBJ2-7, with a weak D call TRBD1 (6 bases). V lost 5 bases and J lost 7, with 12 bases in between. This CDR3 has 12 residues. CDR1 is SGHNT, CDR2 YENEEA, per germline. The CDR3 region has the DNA TGTGCCAGCAGCAAGACAGGTAATGAGCAGTACTTC. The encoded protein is CASSKTGNEQYF.

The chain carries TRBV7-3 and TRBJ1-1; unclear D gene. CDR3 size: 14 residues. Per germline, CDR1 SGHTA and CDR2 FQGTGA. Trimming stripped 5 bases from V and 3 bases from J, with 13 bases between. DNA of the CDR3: TGTGCCAGCAGCCTCGCCCCGAGGGACACTGAAGCTTTCTTT. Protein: CASSLAPRDTEAFF.

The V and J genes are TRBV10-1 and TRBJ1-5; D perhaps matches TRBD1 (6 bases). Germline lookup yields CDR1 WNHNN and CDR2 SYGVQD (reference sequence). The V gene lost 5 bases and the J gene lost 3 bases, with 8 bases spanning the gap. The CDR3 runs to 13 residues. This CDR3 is CASSTGSNQPQHF. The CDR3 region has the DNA TGCGCCAGCAGTACAGGGTCCAATCAGCCCCAGCATTTT.

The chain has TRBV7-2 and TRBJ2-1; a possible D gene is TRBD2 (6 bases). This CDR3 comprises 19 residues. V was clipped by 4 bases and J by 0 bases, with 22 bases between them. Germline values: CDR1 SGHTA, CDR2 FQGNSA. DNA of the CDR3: TGTGCCAGCAGCTCCCAAGTGGCGGGGCCTACTAGCTCCTACAATGAGCAGTTCTTC. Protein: CASSSQVAGPTSSYNEQFF. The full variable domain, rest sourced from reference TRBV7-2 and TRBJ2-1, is GAGVSQSPSNKVTEKGKDVELRCDPISGHTALYWYRQSLGQGLEFLIYFQGNSAPDKSGLPSDRFSAERTGGSVSTLTIQRTQQEDSAVYLCASSSQVAGPTSSYNEQFFGPGTRLTVL.

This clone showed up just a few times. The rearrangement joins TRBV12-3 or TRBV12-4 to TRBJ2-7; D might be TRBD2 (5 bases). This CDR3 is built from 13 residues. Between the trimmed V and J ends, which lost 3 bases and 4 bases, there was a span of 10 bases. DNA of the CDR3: TGTGCCAGCAGTTTGCTTAGGGAGTACGAGCAGTACTTC. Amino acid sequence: CASSLLREYEQYF.

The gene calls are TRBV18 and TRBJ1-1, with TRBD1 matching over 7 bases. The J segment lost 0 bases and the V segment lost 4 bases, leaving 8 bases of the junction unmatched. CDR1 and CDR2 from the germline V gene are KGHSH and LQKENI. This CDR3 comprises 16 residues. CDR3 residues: CASSRQGGVMNTEAFF. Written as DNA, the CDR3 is TGTGCCAGCTCACGACAGGGAGGAGTCATGAACACTGAAGCTTTCTTT.

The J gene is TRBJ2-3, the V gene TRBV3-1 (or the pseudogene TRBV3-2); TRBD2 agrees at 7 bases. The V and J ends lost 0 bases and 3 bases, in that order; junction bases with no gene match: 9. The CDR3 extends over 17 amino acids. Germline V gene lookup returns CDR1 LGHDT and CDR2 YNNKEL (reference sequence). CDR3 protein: CASSQDGPAGATDTQYF. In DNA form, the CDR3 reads TGTGCCAGCAGCCAAGATGGCCCGGCGGGAGCAACAGATACGCAGTATTTT.

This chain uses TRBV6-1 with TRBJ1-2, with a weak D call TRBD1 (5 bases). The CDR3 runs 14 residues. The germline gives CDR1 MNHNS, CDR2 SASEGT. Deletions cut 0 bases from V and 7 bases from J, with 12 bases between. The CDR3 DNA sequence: TGTGCCAGCAGTGAAGCGGGGCACGGGTTTGGCTACACCTTC. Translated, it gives CASSEAGHGFGYTF.